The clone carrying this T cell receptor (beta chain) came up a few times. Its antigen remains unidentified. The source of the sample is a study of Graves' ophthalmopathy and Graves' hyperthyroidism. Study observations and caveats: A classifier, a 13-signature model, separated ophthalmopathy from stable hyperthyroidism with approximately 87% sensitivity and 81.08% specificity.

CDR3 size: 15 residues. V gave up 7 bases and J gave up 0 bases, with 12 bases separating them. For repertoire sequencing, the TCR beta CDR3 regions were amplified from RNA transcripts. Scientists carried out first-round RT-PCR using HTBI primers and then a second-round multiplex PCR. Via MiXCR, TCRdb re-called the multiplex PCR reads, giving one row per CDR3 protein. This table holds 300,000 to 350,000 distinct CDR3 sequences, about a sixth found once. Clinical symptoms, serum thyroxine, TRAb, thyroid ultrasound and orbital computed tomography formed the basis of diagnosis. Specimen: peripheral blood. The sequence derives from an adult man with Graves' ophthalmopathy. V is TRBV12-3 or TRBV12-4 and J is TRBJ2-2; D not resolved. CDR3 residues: CASNAQNSNTGELFF. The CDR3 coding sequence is TGTGCCAGCAACGCACAGAATTCGAACACCGGGGAGCTGTTTTTT.